This TCR beta chain was profiled in a study of cytomegalovirus exposure and HLA in healthy donors. The V gene's germline CDR1 is SEHNR and CDR2 FQNEAQ (reference sequence). This CDR3 spans 10 amino acids. Study-wide results and limits: According to a later analysis, donors in an Asian-associated ancestry cluster reportedly had fewer N-insertions than the roughly 720-donor mean.

Researchers ran the PCR with 60 Vbeta and 13 Jbeta primers. Sequenced by immunoSEQ multiplex PCR; TCRdb stores in-frame clones only, minus some. The table has about 160,000 clones, about 78% seen once. Notes on this clone: Its specificity is unknown. One end of the junction fails to match germline, which may point to a read error.

The receptor was isolated from a male donor in good health and CMV-seronegative. Sequencing was carried out using PBMCs. This chain joins TRBV7-9 and TRBJ2-3; the D gene is possibly TRBD2 (6 bases). CDR3 amino acids: CASSLEGLSF. As DNA, the CDR3 is TGTGCCAGCAGCTTAGAGGGACTTTCTTTT.